This entry lists 4 T cell receptor beta chains sequenced from one sample in a study of molecular identifiers for immune sequencing clone quantification. One entry per CDR3 protein results from TCRdb running MiXCR on the PCR reads. The table includes approximately 500,000 distinct CDR3 sequences, over 20% detected once. Sequencing used naive CD8+ T cells from blood, with Jurkat cell RNA spiked in. Stated subset: FACS-sorted CD8+CD4-CCR7+CD45RA+ naive T cells. Every receptor here comes from a human donor in good health. Some libraries in this study had Jurkat cell RNA spiked in.

This clonotype was observed many times. This chain connects TRBV4-3 to TRBJ1-5; D might be TRBD1 (5 bases). The V end was cut by 0 bases, the J end by 5 bases, with 11 bases between. This CDR3 has 15 amino acids. Germline V gene sequence: CDR1 LGHNA, CDR2 YSLEER. The DNA for the CDR3 is TGCGCCAGCAGCCAAGATTGGGGGTTGTATCAGCCCCAGCATTTT. Protein: CASSQDWGLYQPQHF.

On this clonotype: A much larger clonotype is one base distant, so this may be a read error. The chain is built from TRBV7-2 and TRBJ2-3, with a weak D call TRBD2 (5 bases). Trimming took 5 bases from V and 8 from J, leaving 11 bases between them. The germline V gene encodes CDR1 SGHTA and CDR2 FQGNSA. This CDR3 comprises 12 residues. CDR3 sequence reads: CASSMGEPTQYF. In DNA, the CDR3 is TGTGCCAGCAGCATGGGAGAGCCTACGCAGTATTTT.

This clonotype was counted only a few times. The V and J genes are TRBV19 and TRBJ2-5; no clear D gene. Trimming stripped 4 bases from V and 5 bases from J, with 14 bases between. This CDR3 comprises 14 residues. Germline CDR1 is LNHDA and CDR2 is SQIVND (reference sequence). The CDR3 DNA reads TGTGCCAGTAGTACTATAGAGGCTGCTGAGACCCAGTACTTC. It codes for CASSTIEAAETQYF.

This chain uses TRBV12-3 or TRBV12-4 with TRBJ2-3; 9 nucleotides agree with TRBD1. The CDR3 is 16 amino acids. V lost 5 bases and J lost 7; bases outside the gene matches: 13. Written as DNA, the CDR3 is TGTGCCAGCAGTGGATACACCGGGACAGGGACCCATACGCAGTATTTT. This sequence encodes CASSGYTGTGTHTQYF.